The text below deals with one T cell receptor beta chain. Antigen specificity is unknown. Germline trimming cut 2 bases from V and 4 bases from J; bases unmatched to any gene: 4. The CDR3 spans 14 residues. TCRdb independently ran MiXCR on the RT-PCR reads; one entry per CDR3 protein. The data show about 800,000 distinct CDR3 sequences, with approximately 21% seen just once and roughly a tenth held by the top ten. The entry originates in a study of response to subunit inactivated influenza vaccine. Study-wide points: The authors suggested that few new T cells are recruited per seasonal influenza vaccination.

This clonotype originated in a man aged 45-65 years who received an inactivated influenza vaccine. Source: PBMCs from blood, taken more than 4 days after vaccination. V gene TRBV12-3 or TRBV12-4 combines with J gene TRBJ2-5; TRBD1 matches at 7 bases. Here the CDR3 DNA reads TGTGCCAGCAGTTTACACGACAGGGCAGAGACCCAGTACTTC. Amino acid sequence: CASSLHDRAETQYF.